These T cell receptor beta chains were read from a single sample in a study of response to subunit inactivated influenza vaccine. TCRdb recomputed calls from the RT-PCR reads with MiXCR, one row per CDR3 protein. Among 500,000 to 600,000 distinct CDR3 sequences listed, under 9% were seen once. This material consisted of PBMCs from blood, taken 23 to 25 months after vaccination. The receptors originated from a man between 50 and 70 years old who received an inactivated influenza vaccine. Both conserved end residues are part of each CDR3. A D gene is named only where the DNA matches it firmly. For some rows the clone size is stated as once, few or many, or as a class when expanded; others skip it.

v_call: TRBV10-3
j_call: TRBJ2-7
d_call: .
clone_size: few
cdr3_aa: CAISESRVGTKHEQYF
cdr3_nt: TGTGCCATCAGTGAGAGCAGGGTGGGAACGAAACACGAGCAGTACTTC

v_call: TRBV23-1
j_call: TRBJ2-7
d_call: .
clone_size: .
cdr3_aa: CASTREQSSSYEQYF
cdr3_nt: TGCGCCAGCACCCGGGAACAGTCAAGCTCCTACGAGCAGTACTTC

v_call: TRBV29-1
j_call: TRBJ1-5
d_call: TRBD1
clone_size: once
cdr3_aa: CSGGQEGSQHF
cdr3_nt: TGCAGCGGCGGACAGGAAGGGTCCCAGCATTTT

v_call: TRBV5-6
j_call: TRBJ2-1
d_call: TRBD2
clone_size: .
cdr3_aa: CASSSLAGDKNEQFF
cdr3_nt: TGTGCCAGCAGCTCACTAGCGGGAGATAAGAATGAGCAGTTCTTC

v_call: TRBV12-3/TRBV12-4
j_call: TRBJ1-6
d_call: .
clone_size: many
cdr3_aa: CASTDSYNSPLHF
cdr3_nt: TGTGCCAGCACGGACAGCTATAATTCACCCCTCCACTTT

v_call: TRBV29-1
j_call: TRBJ2-4
d_call: .
clone_size: few
cdr3_aa: CSVRRENIQYF
cdr3_nt: TGCAGCGTTCGTAGGGAAAACATTCAGTACTTC

v_call: TRBV11-2
j_call: TRBJ2-1
d_call: TRBD2
clone_size: few
cdr3_aa: CASSFSGTSGNNEQFF
cdr3_nt: TGTGCCAGCAGCTTTTCCGGGACTAGCGGGAACAATGAGCAGTTCTTC

v_call: TRBV6-2/TRBV6-3
j_call: TRBJ2-2
d_call: .
clone_size: few
cdr3_aa: CASSYYPGELFF
cdr3_nt: TGTGCCAGCAGTTACTATCCCGGGGAGCTGTTTTTT

v_call: TRBV10-1
j_call: TRBJ1-2
d_call: .
clone_size: .
cdr3_aa: CASSGQSGYTF
cdr3_nt: TGCGCCAGCAGTGGACAGTCTGGCTACACCTTC

v_call: TRBV4-1
j_call: TRBJ2-1
d_call: TRBD2
clone_size: few
cdr3_aa: CASSQVQAGGPRYEQFF
cdr3_nt: TGCGCCAGCAGCCAAGTCCAAGCGGGGGGGCCGAGGTATGAGCAGTTCTTC

v_call: TRBV12-3/TRBV12-4
j_call: TRBJ2-7
d_call: .
clone_size: few
cdr3_aa: CASSRIGGTYEQYF
cdr3_nt: TGTGCCAGCAGTCGGATCGGCGGAACCTACGAGCAGTACTTC

v_call: TRBV5-6
j_call: TRBJ2-7
d_call: .
clone_size: few
cdr3_aa: CASSFGASPYEQYF
cdr3_nt: TGTGCCAGCAGCTTCGGAGCCAGCCCCTACGAGCAGTACTTC

v_call: TRBV2
j_call: TRBJ2-1
d_call: TRBD2
clone_size: few
cdr3_aa: CAGAQAGEGRDEQFF
cdr3_nt: TGTGCCGGGGCCCAAGCGGGAGAGGGGAGGGATGAGCAGTTCTTC

v_call: TRBV29-1
j_call: TRBJ2-3
d_call: .
clone_size: few
cdr3_aa: CSVEGGAVDTQYF
cdr3_nt: TGCAGCGTTGAAGGGGGCGCGGTAGATACGCAGTATTTT

v_call: TRBV24-1
j_call: TRBJ2-3
d_call: .
clone_size: .
cdr3_aa: CATSDLTGRTDTQYF
cdr3_nt: TGTGCCACCAGTGACTTGACAGGTCGCACAGATACGCAGTATTTT

v_call: TRBV5-1
j_call: TRBJ2-1
d_call: .
clone_size: few
cdr3_aa: CASSRRDPGLQFF
cdr3_nt: TGCGCCAGCAGCCGGAGGGACCCGGGACTTCAATTCTTC

v_call: TRBV5-5
j_call: TRBJ2-1
d_call: TRBD1
clone_size: .
cdr3_aa: CASSWGWAGGSDEQFF
cdr3_nt: TGTGCCAGCAGCTGGGGGTGGGCAGGGGGATCGGATGAGCAGTTCTTC

v_call: TRBV7-2
j_call: TRBJ2-1
d_call: TRBD1
clone_size: .
cdr3_aa: CASSPDRGDHNEQFF
cdr3_nt: TGTGCCAGCAGCCCGGACAGGGGGGACCACAATGAGCAGTTCTTC

v_call: TRBV20-1
j_call: TRBJ2-7
d_call: TRBD2
clone_size: few
cdr3_aa: CSASRTGTITYEQYF
cdr3_nt: TGCAGTGCTAGTCGTACCGGGACTATTACCTACGAGCAGTACTTC

v_call: TRBV24-1
j_call: TRBJ2-1
d_call: TRBD1
clone_size: few
cdr3_aa: CATSGLPGQGAEGQSF
cdr3_nt: TGTGCCACCAGTGGTTTACCGGGACAGGGGGCGGAAGGTCAGTCCTTC

v_call: TRBV20-1
j_call: TRBJ1-2
d_call: TRBD1
clone_size: .
cdr3_aa: CSAEIIGQVYGYTF
cdr3_nt: TGCAGTGCTGAGATTATCGGACAGGTCTATGGCTACACCTTC

v_call: TRBV11-2
j_call: TRBJ2-3
d_call: TRBD2
clone_size: many
cdr3_aa: CASSVGTSGGTDTQYF
cdr3_nt: TGTGCCAGCAGCGTAGGGACTAGCGGGGGCACAGATACGCAGTATTTT

v_call: TRBV10-3
j_call: TRBJ2-5
d_call: .
clone_size: .
cdr3_aa: CAISERGRQETQYF
cdr3_nt: TGTGCCATCAGTGAGAGGGGGAGACAAGAGACCCAGTACTTC

v_call: TRBV7-2
j_call: TRBJ1-4
d_call: TRBD1
clone_size: .
cdr3_aa: CASSPRTGFEKLFF
cdr3_nt: TGTGCCAGCAGCCCAAGGACAGGGTTTGAAAAACTGTTTTTT

v_call: TRBV12-3/TRBV12-4
j_call: TRBJ2-6
d_call: .
clone_size: .
cdr3_aa: CASSPRPSGLGANVLTF
cdr3_nt: TGTGCCAGCAGTCCCCGGCCTTCAGGGCTCGGGGCCAACGTCCTGACTTTC

v_call: TRBV7-2
j_call: TRBJ2-3
d_call: .
clone_size: few
cdr3_aa: CASSLAFGGSTDTQYF
cdr3_nt: TGTGCCAGCAGCTTAGCGTTTGGCGGGAGCACAGATACGCAGTATTTT

v_call: TRBV6-1
j_call: TRBJ2-2
d_call: TRBD2
clone_size: .
cdr3_aa: CASRKREGWTGELFF
cdr3_nt: TGTGCCAGCAGAAAGCGGGAGGGTTGGACCGGGGAGCTGTTTTTT

v_call: TRBV20-1
j_call: TRBJ2-3
d_call: TRBD2
clone_size: .
cdr3_aa: CSPQAGEVGTDTQYF
cdr3_nt: TGCAGTCCCCAGGCGGGGGAGGTGGGCACAGATACGCAGTATTTT

v_call: TRBV4-3
j_call: TRBJ2-3
d_call: .
clone_size: many
cdr3_aa: CASSQDLNTDTQYF
cdr3_nt: TGCGCCAGCAGCCAAGATCTGAATACAGATACGCAGTATTTT

v_call: TRBV29-1
j_call: TRBJ2-1
d_call: .
clone_size: few
cdr3_aa: CSVEDRDFYNEQFF
cdr3_nt: TGCAGCGTTGAAGATCGGGACTTCTATAATGAGCAGTTCTTC

v_call: TRBV4-3
j_call: TRBJ1-2
d_call: .
clone_size: .
cdr3_aa: CASSQGWTGTYGYTF
cdr3_nt: TGCGCCAGCAGCCAAGGGTGGACGGGAACTTATGGCTACACCTTC